Listed below are T cell receptor beta chains from one sample, sequenced in a study of CD8 T cells in Susac syndrome. Via MiXCR, TCRdb re-called the immunoSEQ multiplex PCR reads, giving one row per CDR3 protein. The sample consists of 80,000 or so distinct CDR3 sequences, roughly 94% of them appearing once. Sequencing used CD8+ T cells from PBMCs. The receptors originated from a human donor with Susac syndrome. The CDR3 runs from the conserved cysteine through the conserved F or W. The order of the fields is V gene, D gene, J gene, clone size, CDR3 DNA, CDR3 protein. D genes are given only for firm matches. Clone size is not always given. Where it is, it says once, few, many or a class for expanded clones.

>TRBV7-3|TRBD1|TRBJ1-1|NA
TGTGCCAGCAGTTGGGACAGTTACACTGAAGCTTTCTTT
CASSWDSYTEAFF
>TRBV9|NA|TRBJ1-1|NA
TGTGCCAGCAGGGTCGGGTTTGAAGCTTTCTTT
CASRVGFEAFF
>TRBV2|TRBD1|TRBJ2-7|NA
TGTGCCCTGGGACAGGTCGTGAGGGAGCAGTACTTC
CALGQVVREQYF
>TRBV25-1|NA|TRBJ2-1|NA
TGTGCCAGCAGGGCCGGTTGGGGCAATGAGCAGTTCTTC
CASRAGWGNEQFF
>TRBV7-8|NA|TRBJ2-3|NA
TGTGCCAGCAGCCTCCAACAAGATACGCAGTATTTT
CASSLQQDTQYF
>TRBV11-2|NA|TRBJ2-7|NA
TGTGCCAGCAGCACACGGCTTTCCTACGAGCAGTACTTC
CASSTRLSYEQYF
>TRBV9|TRBD2|TRBJ2-7|NA
TGTGCCAGCAGCGCCCCTTCGTCAGCGGGGGTTTACGAGCAGTACTTC
CASSAPSSAGVYEQYF
>TRBV20-1|NA|TRBJ2-3|NA
TGCAGTGCTAGAGATAACGGGGTTAGCACAGATACGCAGTATTTT
CSARDNGVSTDTQYF
>TRBV5-1|NA|TRBJ2-3|NA
TGCGCCAGCACCCCTAGGGGCCCCGGCGAAGATACGCAGTATTTT
CASTPRGPGEDTQYF
>TRBV6-6|NA|TRBJ2-7|NA
TGTGCCACTTTTTCGACACATTCCTACGAGCAGTACTTC
CATFSTHSYEQYF
>TRBV5-1|NA|TRBJ2-5|NA
TGCGCCAGCAGCGGACGGACCGGGATCGAGACCCAGTACTTC
CASSGRTGIETQYF
>TRBV5-6|NA|TRBJ2-4|once
TGTGCCAGCAGCCCGGGGCCTGACCCAGGGAACATTCAGTACTTC
CASSPGPDPGNIQYF
>TRBV9|NA|TRBJ1-5|NA
TGTGCCAGCAGCGTAGGAGGGCTCAATCAGCCCCAGCATTTT
CASSVGGLNQPQHF
>TRBV12-3/TRBV12-4|NA|TRBJ2-4|NA
TGTGCCAGCAGGGTGTCTCAGGGGAGGTGGAGAAACATTCAGTACTTC
CASRVSQGRWRNIQYF
>TRBV14|TRBD1|TRBJ1-1|NA
TGTGCCAGCAGCCCGAGGGCAGGGGGCACTGAAGCTTTCTTT
CASSPRAGGTEAFF
>TRBV2|NA|TRBJ2-7|NA
TGTGCCATCCAGCCCCGGGGCGAGCAGTACTTC
CAIQPRGEQYF
>TRBV6-5|NA|TRBJ1-1|NA
TGTGCCAGCAGGCTACTTCAAAACACTGAAGCTTTCTTT
CASRLLQNTEAFF
>TRBV12-3/TRBV12-4|TRBD1|TRBJ2-7|NA
TGTGCCAGCAGTTTACGGGGACAGGGAATGTACGAGCAGTACTTC
CASSLRGQGMYEQYF